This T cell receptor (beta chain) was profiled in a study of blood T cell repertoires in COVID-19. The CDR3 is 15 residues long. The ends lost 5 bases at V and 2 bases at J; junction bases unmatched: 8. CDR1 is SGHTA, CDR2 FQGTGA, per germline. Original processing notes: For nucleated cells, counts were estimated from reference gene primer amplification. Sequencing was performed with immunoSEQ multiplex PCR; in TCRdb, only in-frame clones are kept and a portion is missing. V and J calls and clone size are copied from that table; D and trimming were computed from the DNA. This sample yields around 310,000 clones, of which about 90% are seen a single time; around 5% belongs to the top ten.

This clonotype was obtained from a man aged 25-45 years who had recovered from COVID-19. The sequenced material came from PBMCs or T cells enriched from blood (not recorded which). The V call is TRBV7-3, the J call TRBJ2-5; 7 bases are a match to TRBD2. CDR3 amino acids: CASSPQAGKQETQYF. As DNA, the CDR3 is TGTGCCAGCAGCCCCCAAGCGGGGAAGCAAGAGACCCAGTACTTC.